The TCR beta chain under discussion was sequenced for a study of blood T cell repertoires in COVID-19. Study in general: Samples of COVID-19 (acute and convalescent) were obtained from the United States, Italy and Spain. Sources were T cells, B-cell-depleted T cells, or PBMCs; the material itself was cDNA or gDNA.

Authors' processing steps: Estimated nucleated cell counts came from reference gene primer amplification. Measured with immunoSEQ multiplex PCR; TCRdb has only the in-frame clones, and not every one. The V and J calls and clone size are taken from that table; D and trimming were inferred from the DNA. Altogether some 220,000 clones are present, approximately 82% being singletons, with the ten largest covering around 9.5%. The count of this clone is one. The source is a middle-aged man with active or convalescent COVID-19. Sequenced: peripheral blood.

The CDR3 region is CASSLASGRGRQETQYF. The CDR3 bases are TGTGCCAGCAGCTTGGCTAGCGGGAGAGGAAGGCAAGAGACCCAGTACTTC. The gene calls are TRBV7-3 and TRBJ2-5; the match to TRBD2 covers 10 bases. The length of the CDR3 is 17 residues. Germline CDR1 SGHTA, CDR2 FQGTGA. Trimming removed 3 bases from V and 2 bases from J; junction bases left unmatched: 9.